Shown below are 18 T cell receptor beta chains from a single sample sequenced in a study of shared clonotypes between healthy human individuals. Data came from immunoSEQ multiplex PCR; TCRdb stores just in-frame clones and leaves some out. The sample has 2 million to 2.5 million clones; about 95% are singletons. Sequences were obtained from naive CD4+ T cells sorted from blood. Subset here: CD45RA+ positively selected. Receptor source: a man aged 18-30 years in good health.

The chain recombines TRBV4-1 with TRBJ1-4; unclear D gene. With 4 bases removed from V and 8 bases from J, the gap between germline ends came to 8 bases. The CDR3 is 12 residues long. Per the germline V gene, CDR1 is MGHRA and CDR2 is YSYEKL. CDR3 sequence reads: CASSPIGEKLFF. The DNA for the CDR3 is TGCGCCAGCAGCCCCATCGGAGAAAAACTGTTTTTT.

The V call is TRBV5-1, the J call TRBJ2-3; D is possibly TRBD1 or TRBD2 (6 bases each). The germline gives CDR1 SGHRS, CDR2 YFSETQ. This CDR3 is built from 16 residues. V lost 6 bases to trimming and J lost 0 bases, with 17 bases between them. CDR3 loop: CASMPPGDLSTDTQYF. The CDR3 region has the DNA TGCGCCAGCATGCCGCCAGGGGACTTAAGCACAGATACGCAGTATTTT.

This rearrangement joins TRBV11-2 to TRBJ2-3, with 7 bases aligning to TRBD2. From germline, CDR1 is SGHAT and CDR2 FQNNGV. Trimming at V came to 5 bases and at J to 0 bases, leaving 8 bases not matched to a gene. The CDR3 covers 16 residues. CDR3 residues: CASSIGRLGSTDTQYF. The CDR3 region has the DNA TGTGCCAGCAGCATCGGGAGGTTAGGTAGCACAGATACGCAGTATTTT.

The chain couples TRBV5-1 to TRBJ2-5; TRBD2 matches 10 bases. Germline-derived CDR1 and CDR2 are SGHRS and YFSETQ. There are 14 residues in the CDR3. After removal of 5 bases from V and 5 bases from J, the junction contained 6 bases not matched to a gene. Written as DNA, the CDR3 is TGCGCCAGCAGAACTAGCGGGGACGCGGAGACCCAGTACTTC. Translated, it gives CASRTSGDAETQYF.

The J gene is TRBJ1-2, the V gene TRBV4-2, with 9 bases that match TRBD1. The CDR3 spans 15 residues. Per the germline V gene, CDR1 is LGHNA and CDR2 is YNFKEQ. Losses at the gene ends were 0 bases for V and 3 bases for J; bases not matched to a gene: 2. DNA of the CDR3: TGTGCCAGCAGCCAAGATAGGGACAGGGACTATGGCTACACCTTC. Its translation: CASSQDRDRDYGYTF.

This clone appeared once. The CDR3 is CASSPPGLQPQHF. CDR3 bases: TGTGCCAGCTCACCACCCGGGCTTCAGCCCCAGCATTTT. The chain has TRBV18 and TRBJ1-5; D gene uncertain. V was cut by 0 bases and J by 6 bases, with 6 bases left in between. The CDR3 sequence is 13 residues long. Germline lookup yields CDR1 KGHSH and CDR2 LQKENI.

The rearrangement links TRBV23-1 to TRBJ2-7; a possible D gene is TRBD1 (6 bases). TRBV23-1 is filed as an ORF, its function uncertain. The CDR3 is 15 residues long. Trimming took 6 bases from V and 0 from J, leaving 15 bases between them. CDR3 DNA: TGCGCCAGCAGCCTAAGACAGGCCAACTCCTACGAGCAGTACTTC. Its translation: CASSLRQANSYEQYF.

This clone has just one count. The V call is TRBV28, the J call TRBJ1-5, with TRBD1 matching over 9 bases. The germline V gene has CDR1 MDHEN and CDR2 SYDVKM. The CDR3 sequence is 13 residues long. V was clipped by 8 bases and J by 8 bases; unmatched bases: 7. DNA of the CDR3: TGTGCCAGCGGACGAAGACAGGGGGAGCCCCAGCATTTT. This encodes CASGRRQGEPQHF.

This clone was seen just once. The V gene is TRBV6-6, the J gene TRBJ1-5; D unclear. Trimming removed 3 bases from V and 3 bases from J, with 9 bases in between. Germline V gene data show CDR1 as MNHNY and CDR2 as SVGAGI (reference sequence). This CDR3 has 14 residues. The CDR3 DNA is TGTGCCAGCAGTTATGTACAGCCCAATCAGCCCCAGCATTTT. Translating gives CASSYVQPNQPQHF.

This chain's CDR3 is CASSYGTPNEKLFF. As DNA, the CDR3 is TGTGCCAGCAGTTACGGGACACCTAATGAAAAACTGTTTTTT. The chain carries TRBV6-5 and TRBJ1-4, with D possibly matching TRBD1 (6 bases). The CDR3 runs to 14 residues. V was pared by 2 bases and J by 3 bases, with 7 bases between. Looked up from germline, CDR1 is MNHEY and CDR2 is SVGAGI.

The chain is built from TRBV30 and TRBJ1-1; D gene unclear. Trimming left V 3 bases short and J 2 bases short, with 13 bases between. The CDR3 contains 14 residues. The germline V gene encodes CDR1 GTSNPN and CDR2 SVGIG (reference sequence). CDR3 sequence: CAWSLWEGNTEAFF. Here the CDR3 DNA reads TGTGCCTGGAGCCTCTGGGAGGGAAACACTGAAGCTTTCTTT.

This chain joins TRBV5-1 and TRBJ2-3; possible D gene TRBD2, 5 bases. Germline V gene data show CDR1 as SGHRS and CDR2 as YFSETQ. Trimming removed 1 base at V and 2 bases at J, with 11 bases between. The CDR3 runs 15 residues. CDR3 sequence (DNA): TGCGCCAGCAGCTTGTTAGCGTTGAACACAGATACGCAGTATTTT. Translating it yields CASSLLALNTDTQYF.

CDR3 protein: CASGPGQGGGNTIYF. For the CDR3, the DNA is TGTGCTAGTGGTCCGGGACAGGGAGGTGGAAACACCATATATTTT. This chain joins TRBV12-5 and TRBJ1-3; 9 nucleotides line up with TRBD1. The CDR3 sequence is 15 residues long. Germline V gives CDR1 LGHNT, CDR2 FRNRAP. The V segment lost 5 bases and the J segment 3 bases; nucleotides outside the gene matches: 5. The whole variable domain, remainder taken from reference TRBV12-5 and TRBJ1-3, is DARVTQTPRHKVTEMGQEVTMRCQPILGHNTVFWYRQTMMQGLELLAYFRNRAPLDDSGMPKDRFSAEMPDATLATLKIQPSEPRDSAVYFCASGPGQGGGNTIYFGEGSWLTVV.

This rearrangement joins TRBV9 to TRBJ2-5; 10 bases are a match to TRBD2. J was trimmed by 5 bases and V by 3 bases; bases with no gene match: 10. Germline V lookup: CDR1 SGDLS, CDR2 YYNGEE. The CDR3 has 16 residues. The DNA for the CDR3 is TGTGCCAGCAGCGCTACCGGGACTAGCGAATGGGAGACCCAGTACTTC. Translated, it gives CASSATGTSEWETQYF. The complete variable domain, with remaining parts taken from reference TRBV9 and TRBJ2-5, reads DSGVTQTPKHLITATGQRVTLRCSPRSGDLSVYWYQQSLDQGLQFLIQYYNGEERAKGNILERFSAQQFPDLHSELNLSSLELGDSALYFCASSATGTSEWETQYFGPGTRLLVL.

The V gene is TRBV30, the J gene TRBJ1-2; D is possibly TRBD1 (5 bases). Germline assignment: CDR1 GTSNPN and CDR2 SVGIG (reference sequence). Trimming shortened V by 4 bases and J by 5 bases, and 20 bases separated the two germline ends. The length of the CDR3 is 15 residues. For the CDR3, the DNA is TGTGCCTGGAATCAGGTCCTGGGGGATCTATATGGCTACACCTTC. This encodes CAWNQVLGDLYGYTF.

This clone came up once. V is TRBV7-9 and J is TRBJ2-3; D gene uncertain. The germline V and J ends were trimmed by 6 bases and 2 bases, with 18 bases remaining between them. The germline CDR1 and CDR2 sequences are SEHNR and FQNEAQ (reference sequence). This CDR3 has 16 residues. Here the CDR3 reads CASRAGGILLTDTQYF. CDR3 DNA sequence: TGTGCCAGCAGGGCCGGTGGCATCCTTCTCACAGATACGCAGTATTTT.

A single count supports this clone. Other DNA variants within this sample encode the same CDR3. V and J are TRBV30 and TRBJ1-6, with D hard to call. The CDR3 is 17 residues long. V was clipped by 0 bases and J by 0 bases, with 12 bases between them. The germline gives CDR1 GTSNPN, CDR2 SVGIG (reference sequence). This chain's CDR3 is CAWSVTRTSSYNSPLHF. The CDR3, as DNA: TGTGCCTGGAGTGTAACCCGGACCAGCTCCTATAATTCACCCCTCCACTTT.

V and J are TRBV2 and TRBJ1-4; a weak D match, TRBD1 (6 bases). Germline assignment: CDR1 SNHLY and CDR2 FYNNEI. The CDR3 loop spans 15 amino acids. The ends were cut back, 7 bases at V and 0 bases at J, with 12 bases in the middle. CDR3 amino acids: CASKSRGATNEKLFF. In DNA form, the CDR3 reads TGTGCCAGCAAATCCAGGGGCGCAACTAATGAAAAACTGTTTTTT.